Presented here are 30 T cell receptor beta chains from one specimen sequenced in a study of T-cell reconstitution after alpha-beta-depleted transplantation in children. Researchers prepared the TCRbeta library using unique molecular identifiers, the study reports. TCRdb re-analysed the PCR reads in MiXCR, keeping a single row per CDR3 protein. The top ten hold about 0.79% of the sample, which has roughly 670,000 distinct CDR3 sequences, over 10% seen once. The specimen comprised PBMCs, sampled before TCRalphabeta/CD19-depleted stem cell transplant. The receptors were sampled from a girl aged 2 to 10 with congenital amegakaryocytic thrombocytopenia, due to receive a stem cell transplant.

This clonotype was found many times. The chain recombines TRBV6-5 with TRBJ2-7, with D possibly being TRBD2 (6 bases). The CDR3 extends over 15 amino acids. V was trimmed by 0 bases and J by 1 base, leaving 10 bases between them. Germline CDR1 MNHEY, CDR2 SVGAGI. The CDR3 DNA is TGTGCCAGCAGTTACTCGAACCGGGAGTCCTACGAGCAGTACTTC. Translated: CASSYSNRESYEQYF.

This rearrangement joins TRBV30 to TRBJ1-1, with D possibly matching TRBD1 (5 bases). V lost 0 bases, J lost 10 bases, and 21 bases lay in between. CDR1 is GTSNPN, CDR2 SVGIG, per germline (reference sequence). The CDR3 is 15 amino acids. The CDR3 sequence: CAWSVWVGAGTRAFF. The DNA of the CDR3 is TGTGCCTGGAGTGTATGGGTAGGGGCGGGTACGAGAGCTTTCTTT.

The chain employs TRBV20-1 and TRBJ2-1; 14 positions agree with TRBD2. The CDR3 loop spans 17 amino acids. V lost 7 bases and J lost 7; bases outside the gene matches: 15. Germline CDR1 and CDR2: DFQATT and SNEGSKA (reference sequence). The CDR3 nucleotides read TGCAGTGTTAACGGCGGGACTAGCGGGAGAGGTGTGAATGAGCAGTTCTTC. This sequence encodes CSVNGGTSGRGVNEQFF.

This clonotype was recorded many times. The chain couples TRBV20-1 to TRBJ2-1; no reliable D call. Germline CDR1 and CDR2: DFQATT and SNEGSKA (reference sequence). V dropped 2 bases and J dropped 0 bases, with 8 bases sitting between them. The CDR3 consists of 14 residues. CDR3: CSARSASSYNEQFF. CDR3 nucleotides: TGCAGTGCTAGATCGGCAAGCTCCTACAATGAGCAGTTCTTC.

A few counts support this clonotype. This chain connects TRBV27 to TRBJ1-1; no firm D call. Trimming stripped 6 bases from V and 9 bases from J, with 17 bases between. CDR3 length: 13 amino acids. Per the germline V gene, CDR1 is MNHEY and CDR2 is SMNVEV (reference sequence). The CDR3 region is CASRRGPLFQAFF. DNA of the CDR3: TGTGCCAGCAGACGAGGCCCCCTCTTTCAAGCTTTCTTT.

In its sample, this clonotype was seen many times. The rearrangement joins TRBV5-1 to TRBJ2-1, with 9 bases matching TRBD2. Germline V CDR1 and CDR2: SGHRS, YFSETQ. V gave up 4 bases and J gave up 4 bases; unmatched junction bases: 12. The CDR3 runs 17 residues. CDR3 region: CASSRDQRTSVYNEQFF. CDR3 bases: TGCGCCAGCAGCAGAGACCAGAGGACTAGCGTGTACAATGAGCAGTTCTTC.

This clonotype was counted ten times or more. The chain is built from TRBV7-2 and TRBJ2-2; D is uncertain. The CDR3 is made up of 14 amino acids. Trimming cost V 2 bases and J 1 base, with 5 bases left between them. Germline-derived CDR1 and CDR2 are SGHTA and FQGNSA. The CDR3 loop reads CASSLMRNTGELFF. Here the CDR3 DNA reads TGTGCCAGCAGCTTAATGCGGAACACCGGGGAGCTGTTTTTT.

This clonotype was seen many times. The rearrangement links TRBV20-1 to TRBJ2-7, with TRBD2 identical over 8 bases. V was clipped by 0 bases and J by 3 bases; unmatched bases: 7. The germline CDR1 and CDR2 sequences are DFQATT and SNEGSKA (reference sequence). CDR3 size: 15 residues. CDR3 DNA: TGCAGTGCTAGAGATCCGAAACGGGAGGGCTACGAGCAGTACTTC. Protein: CSARDPKREGYEQYF.

A few counts support this clonotype. The chain uses TRBV5-1 and TRBJ2-1, with D perhaps matching TRBD2 (5 bases). The germline gives CDR1 SGHRS, CDR2 YFSETQ. This CDR3 contains 14 residues. Deletions cut 0 bases from V and 8 bases from J, with 12 bases between. The CDR3 sequence: CASSLASGFDEQFF. As DNA, the CDR3 is TGCGCCAGCAGCTTGGCCTCGGGGTTTGATGAGCAGTTCTTC.

This sequence joins TRBV20-1 and TRBJ2-5; D is perhaps TRBD1 or TRBD2 (5 bases each). CDR1 DFQATT and CDR2 SNEGSKA come from the germline V gene (reference sequence). The CDR3 sequence is 15 residues long. V gave up 3 bases and J gave up 4 bases, with 18 bases separating them. This CDR3 is CSASLGTDYPETQYF. As DNA, the CDR3 is TGCAGTGCTAGTCTCGGGACCGACTACCCAGAGACCCAGTACTTC.

This clonotype was found a few times. The chain employs TRBV12-5 and TRBJ2-3; 11 nucleotides align to TRBD2. The CDR3 loop spans 16 amino acids. Germline loops: CDR1 LGHNT, CDR2 FRNRAP. V dropped 1 base and J dropped 3; count of bases not matched to a gene: 3. CDR3 region: CASGLGLAGRTDTQYF. CDR3 nucleotides: TGTGCTAGTGGTTTGGGACTAGCGGGACGAACAGATACGCAGTATTTT.

Many counts were recorded for this clonotype. V gene TRBV5-1 combines with J gene TRBJ2-1, with 10 bases that match TRBD2. Losses at the gene ends were 0 bases for V and 3 bases for J; bases not matched to a gene: 9. The CDR3 runs 18 residues. Germline V gene data show CDR1 as SGHRS and CDR2 as YFSETQ. CDR3 amino acids: CASSLDPPLAGVYNEQFF. The CDR3 DNA reads TGCGCCAGCAGCTTGGACCCTCCGCTAGCGGGAGTCTACAATGAGCAGTTCTTC.

This clonotype was recorded many times. CDR3 coding DNA: TGTGCCAGCAGCTTAGCTTCAGGTCAGCCCCAGCATTTT. Translation gives CASSLASGQPQHF. The chain joins TRBV11-2 to TRBJ1-5; no reliable D call. V gave up 1 base and J gave up 6 bases, with 7 bases separating them. The CDR3 has 13 amino acids. Germline CDR1 is SGHAT and CDR2 is FQNNGV.

This clonotype was recorded at least ten times. The rearrangement joins TRBV20-1 to TRBJ2-5; D is perhaps TRBD2 (6 bases). In germline, CDR1 is DFQATT, CDR2 SNEGSKA (reference sequence). Trimming pared 1 base from V and 5 bases from J, leaving 11 bases between. The CDR3 has 13 amino acids. As DNA, the CDR3 is TGCAGTGCTAGAGTGACTAGATTTGAGACCCAGTACTTC. This gives the protein CSARVTRFETQYF.

In this sample, this clonotype turned up many times. V gene TRBV5-1 combines with J gene TRBJ2-7; D might be TRBD2 (5 bases). The CDR3 covers 12 residues. Germline V gene data show CDR1 as SGHRS and CDR2 as YFSETQ. Trimming removed 4 bases from V and 3 bases from J, with 8 bases in between. The CDR3 region has the DNA TGCGCCAGCAGCGAGGGTTTCTACGAGCAGTACTTC. Protein sequence: CASSEGFYEQYF.

This chain joins TRBV20-1 and TRBJ2-2, with 10 positions matching TRBD2. V was pared by 5 bases and J by 7 bases, with 7 bases of the junction left unmatched. Germline values: CDR1 DFQATT, CDR2 SNEGSKA (reference sequence). CDR3 length equals 14 residues. As DNA, the CDR3 is TGCAGTGCTCGAAGCGGGAGGGCGAACGGGGAGCTGTTTTTT. Protein: CSARSGRANGELFF.

This clonotype was picked up many times. The rearrangement links TRBV5-1 to TRBJ1-1; a possible D gene is TRBD1 (6 bases). Germline values: CDR1 SGHRS, CDR2 YFSETQ. With 1 base removed from V and 5 bases from J, the gap between germline ends came to 12 bases. The CDR3 sequence is 14 residues long. The chain's CDR3 is CASSLSGGRTEAFF. CDR3 in DNA: TGCGCCAGCAGCTTGAGCGGGGGGCGGACTGAAGCTTTCTTT.

Comments on this clonotype: An end of the junction does not agree with germline; a read error may underlie this. V gene TRBV3-1 combines with J gene TRBJ2-4; either TRBD1 or TRBD2 may fit D (6 bases each). The CDR3 sequence is 17 residues long. The germline V gene has CDR1 LGHDT and CDR2 YNNKEL (reference sequence). The CDR3 DNA reads as TGTGCCAGCTGCCAAGAATTGGGGGGCCTTTCCAAAAACATTCAGTACTTC. Translation: CASCQELGGLSKNIQYF.

This clonotype has only a few counts. DNA for the CDR3: TGCAGTGCTCCAGCACTAGCGGGAGGTCCGGGGGATACGCAGTATTTT. Translation gives CSAPALAGGPGDTQYF. The chain couples TRBV20-1 to TRBJ2-3; 12 nucleotides line up with TRBD2. Trimming took 5 bases from V and 6 from J; bases not matched to a gene: 12. Germline-derived CDR1 and CDR2 are DFQATT and SNEGSKA (reference sequence). This CDR3 spans 16 amino acids.

The sample holds many counts of this clonotype. This chain links TRBV29-1 with TRBJ2-3; the D is unclear. Germline V gives CDR1 SQVTM, CDR2 ANQGSEA. The V end was cut by 5 bases, the J end by 1 base, with 19 bases between. The CDR3 spans 16 residues. The CDR3 here is CSVRSYKGRGTDTQYF. CDR3 DNA: TGCAGCGTTCGATCCTACAAGGGAAGGGGCACAGATACGCAGTATTTT.

This clonotype was detected ten times or more. This chain joins TRBV20-1 and TRBJ2-7, with 13 bases that match TRBD2. CDR3 size: 18 residues. With V trimmed by 1 base and J by 0 bases, 9 bases remained unmatched. Germline assignment: CDR1 DFQATT and CDR2 SNEGSKA (reference sequence). In nucleotides, the CDR3 is TGCAGTGCTAGAGGGATTCCGGGACTAGCGGGGTCCTCCTACGAGCAGTACTTC. Translated: CSARGIPGLAGSSYEQYF.

Many counts were recorded for this clonotype. The CDR3 sequence: CASRPTSGSWGSYNEQFF. The CDR3 DNA is TGTGCCAGCAGACCGACTAGCGGGTCCTGGGGCTCCTACAATGAGCAGTTCTTC. The chain joins TRBV11-1 to TRBJ2-1, with 10 bases identical to TRBD2. The CDR3 totals 18 residues. J gave up 0 bases and V 6 bases, and 11 bases lay outside the gene matches. CDR1 is SGHAT and CDR2 is FQDESV in the germline V gene (reference sequence).

This clonotype was detected ten times or more. The J gene is TRBJ2-7, the V gene TRBV20-1, with 7 nucleotides matching TRBD2. The germline gives CDR1 DFQATT, CDR2 SNEGSKA (reference sequence). V lost 0 bases, J lost 0 bases, and 5 bases stayed unmatched. CDR3 size: 15 residues. The CDR3 bases are TGCAGTGCTAGAGATTGGGCTAGCGGCTCCTACGAGCAGTACTTC. It specifies CSARDWASGSYEQYF.

This clonotype has at least ten counts. The chain is built from TRBV20-1 and TRBJ2-7; 9 positions match TRBD2. Trimming took 3 bases from V and 3 from J; bases not matched to a gene: 12. This CDR3 has 16 amino acids. CDR1 DFQATT and CDR2 SNEGSKA come from the germline V gene (reference sequence). CDR3 DNA: TGCAGTGCTAGTCGTGGGGTGACTAGCGGATTCTACGAGCAGTACTTC. Translation: CSASRGVTSGFYEQYF.

At least ten counts were recorded for this clonotype. This chain connects TRBV5-1 to TRBJ1-1, with D unclear. V shed 3 bases and J shed 2 bases, with 8 bases lying between them. CDR3 length equals 13 residues. Germline values: CDR1 SGHRS, CDR2 YFSETQ. In DNA, the CDR3 is TGCGCCAGCAGCTGGGTCCCCAACACTGAAGCTTTCTTT. Residues: CASSWVPNTEAFF. The complete variable domain, with remaining parts taken from reference TRBV5-1 and TRBJ1-1, reads KAGVTQTPRYLIKTRGQQVTLSCSPISGHRSVSWYQQTPGQGLQFLFEYFSETQRNKGNFPGRFSGRQFSNSRSEMNVSTLELGDSALYLCASSWVPNTEAFFGQGTRLTVV.

The chain is built from TRBV10-3 and TRBJ2-1; TRBD2 matches at 7 bases. Germline lookup yields CDR1 ENHRY and CDR2 SYGVKD. V shed 3 bases and J 1 base; nucleotides not matched to a gene: 6. This CDR3 region has 16 residues. The CDR3 is CAISDLLAVSYNEQFF. CDR3 coding DNA: TGTGCCATCAGTGATCTTCTAGCGGTTTCCTACAATGAGCAGTTCTTC.

The chain links TRBV6-2 or TRBV6-3 to TRBJ2-3; 9 bases agree with TRBD2. This CDR3 spans 15 amino acids. Trimming removed 10 bases from V and 0 bases from J; junction bases left unmatched: 8. Per the germline V gene, CDR1 is MNHEY and CDR2 is SVGEGT. CDR3 sequence: CAKRVSGSSTDTQYF. CDR3 nucleotides: TGTGCCAAAAGGGTTAGCGGGAGCAGCACAGATACGCAGTATTTT.

The table lists this clonotype with a few counts. CDR3 residues: CATSRVNGPQETQYF. CDR3 coding DNA: TGTGCCACCAGCAGAGTTAACGGGCCGCAAGAGACCCAGTACTTC. V gene TRBV15 combines with J gene TRBJ2-5; no clear D gene. The CDR3 runs 15 residues. V was cut by 1 base and J by 2 bases, with 11 bases left in between. Germline CDR1 is LNHNV and CDR2 is YYDKDF (reference sequence).

This chain uses TRBV7-6 with TRBJ2-5; the D is unclear. Trimming took 2 bases from V and 0 from J, leaving 7 bases between them. The V gene's germline CDR1 is SGHVS and CDR2 FNYEAQ. The CDR3 is 14 residues long. The CDR3 region has the DNA TGTGCCAGCAGCTTACTGGAAAACCAAGAGACCCAGTACTTC. It yields the protein CASSLLENQETQYF.

This clonotype has a count of ten or more. The V and J genes are TRBV9 and TRBJ2-3; D is possibly TRBD2 (6 bases). Germline values: CDR1 SGDLS, CDR2 YYNGEE. CDR3 length: 16 residues. Trimming took off 0 bases at V and 6 bases at J, with 17 bases between the two ends. CDR3 nucleotides: TGTGCCAGCAGCGTAGTCGGGAGCCCTCCGTGGGATACGCAGTATTTT. It encodes CASSVVGSPPWDTQYF.